The next 30 T cell receptor beta chains were all read from a single sample in a study of control samples from healthy donors and cancer patients. Clones were sequenced by immunoSEQ multiplex PCR, and TCRdb holds only the in-frame ones, with some missing. The table includes roughly 120,000 clones, around 89% detected once. Material: blood. The source of these receptors is a woman aged 70-85 years in good health.

Written as DNA, the CDR3 is TGTGCCAGCAGCTTGGGCCGACAGTATGGCTACACCTTC. This sequence encodes CASSLGRQYGYTF. The gene calls are TRBV5-4 and TRBJ1-2; D might be TRBD1 (5 bases). CDR1 is SGHNT and CDR2 is YYREEE in the germline V gene (reference sequence). The CDR3 is 13 residues long. V shed 0 bases and J shed 5 bases, with 8 bases lying between them.

The V gene is TRBV15, the J gene TRBJ1-5; D gene uncertain. V dropped 4 bases and J dropped 0 bases, with 10 bases sitting between them. This CDR3 has 15 residues. In germline, CDR1 is LNHNV, CDR2 YYDKDF (reference sequence). Written as DNA, the CDR3 is TGTGCCACCAGCACAGACACGGGTAGCAATCAGCCCCAGCATTTT. Its protein product is CATSTDTGSNQPQHF.

The count of this clone is one. The chain has TRBV18 and TRBJ2-5; TRBD1 aligns across 8 bases. The J segment lost 1 base and the V segment lost 5 bases, leaving 6 bases of the junction unmatched. The CDR3 runs 15 residues. Germline V gene data show CDR1 as KGHSH and CDR2 as LQKENI. The CDR3 loop reads CASSDQGQAQETQYF. The CDR3 DNA reads TGTGCCAGCTCAGACCAGGGACAGGCCCAAGAGACCCAGTACTTC.

The J gene is TRBJ1-2, the V gene TRBV2, with D uncertain. V gave up 10 bases and J gave up 6 bases, with 12 bases separating them. The CDR3 spans 11 residues. Germline V gene lookup returns CDR1 SNHLY and CDR2 FYNNEI. CDR3: CATYAFNGYTF. The CDR3 DNA sequence: TGTGCCACGTACGCCTTTAATGGCTACACCTTC.

This chain links TRBV6-1 with TRBJ1-2; maybe TRBD1 (5 bases). This CDR3 spans 13 amino acids. V lost 2 bases to trimming and J lost 2 bases, with 6 bases between them. Germline CDR1 MNHNS, CDR2 SASEGT. The CDR3 DNA is TGTGCCAGCAGTGAACGGGGGAACTATGGCTACACCTTC. Its protein product is CASSERGNYGYTF.

The rearrangement joins TRBV5-1 to TRBJ2-5; D may be TRBD2 (6 bases). This CDR3 contains 14 residues. With 4 bases removed from V and 3 bases from J, the gap between germline ends came to 13 bases. CDR1 SGHRS and CDR2 YFSETQ come from the germline V gene. CDR3 nucleotide sequence: TGCGCCAGCAGCCCTGGCGGGGCAGAAGAGACCCAGTACTTC. This codes for CASSPGGAEETQYF.

The chain carries TRBV6-6 and TRBJ1-1; 10 positions agree with TRBD1. The trim removed 7 bases at V and 6 bases at J, leaving 8 bases unmatched. Germline V gene data show CDR1 as MNHNY and CDR2 as SVGAGI (reference sequence). The CDR3 is 14 amino acids. DNA for the CDR3: TGTGCCAGCAATCCGACAGGGGGCAAGGCTGAAGCTTTCTTT. This sequence encodes CASNPTGGKAEAFF.

The V call is TRBV4-1, the J call TRBJ1-5; tentatively, D is TRBD1 (6 bases). The ends were cut back, 1 base at V and 3 bases at J, with 7 bases in the middle. CDR1 is MGHRA and CDR2 is YSYEKL in the germline V gene. This CDR3 contains 14 residues. The CDR3 region is CASSQGDTNQPQHF. DNA of the CDR3: TGCGCCAGCAGCCAAGGGGACACCAATCAGCCCCAGCATTTT.

The CDR3 bases are TGCGCCAGCAGCTTGGAGAGGGGTGAAGCTTTCTTT. Translating it yields CASSLERGEAFF. V gene TRBV5-1 combines with J gene TRBJ1-1, with TRBD1 as a possible D gene (5 bases). The CDR3 has 12 amino acids. Trimming shortened V by 0 bases and J by 7 bases, and 7 bases separated the two germline ends. Germline loops: CDR1 SGHRS, CDR2 YFSETQ.

CDR3 amino acids: CSVIRGGTEAFF. For the CDR3, the DNA is TGCAGCGTAATACGGGGGGGGACTGAAGCTTTCTTT. The chain is built from TRBV29-1 and TRBJ1-1; TRBD1 might be the D (5 bases). The germline gives CDR1 SQVTM, CDR2 ANQGSEA. V was pared by 6 bases and J by 5 bases, with 13 bases between. The CDR3 runs 12 residues.

V usage is TRBV27 and J usage is TRBJ2-3, with D perhaps matching TRBD1 or TRBD2 (5 bases each). This CDR3 has 14 amino acids. Germline V gene sequence: CDR1 MNHEY, CDR2 SMNVEV (reference sequence). Between the trimmed V and J ends, which lost 6 bases and 4 bases, there was a span of 14 bases. CDR3 coding DNA: TGTGCCAGCAGGTTCGGTTTGGGGGCAGATACGCAGTATTTT. This sequence encodes CASRFGLGADTQYF.

The chain carries TRBV27 and TRBJ2-1; D uncertain. This CDR3 comprises 16 residues. V dropped 2 bases and J dropped 0 bases, with 11 bases sitting between them. CDR1 and CDR2 (germline): MNHEY, SMNVEV (reference sequence). The CDR3 DNA reads as TGTGCCAGCAGTTTAGTGGCAGCCAGCTCCTACAATGAGCAGTTCTTC. The encoded protein is CASSLVAASSYNEQFF.

The chain couples TRBV29-1 to TRBJ2-7; the match to TRBD1 covers 8 bases. The trim removed 3 bases at V and 2 bases at J, leaving 6 bases unmatched. CDR3 length: 14 amino acids. Germline CDR1 is SQVTM and CDR2 is ANQGSEA. The CDR3 bases are TGCAGCGTTGATGCCGGGACAGGCGCCTACGAGCAGTACTTC. Translating gives CSVDAGTGAYEQYF.

The CDR3 protein is CSVAPVGPFEAFF. CDR3 DNA: TGCAGCGTTGCCCCTGTCGGACCGTTTGAAGCTTTCTTT. This chain links TRBV29-1 with TRBJ1-1; D is ambiguous. The V and J ends lost 4 bases and 7 bases respectively, with 16 bases between them. CDR3 length: 13 residues. Germline CDR1 SQVTM, CDR2 ANQGSEA.

The V and J genes are TRBV6-6 and TRBJ2-7; 8 bases match TRBD1. This CDR3 spans 16 amino acids. V dropped 5 bases and J dropped 2; count of bases not matched to a gene: 11. From germline, CDR1 is MNHNY and CDR2 SVGAGI (reference sequence). CDR3 nucleotides: TGTGCCAGCAGTCCTTTACCGACAGGGGAGCCCTACGAGCAGTACTTC. The encoded protein is CASSPLPTGEPYEQYF.

The chain employs TRBV6-5 and TRBJ2-7; 9 nucleotides align to TRBD1. The CDR3 sequence is 14 residues long. Germline trimming cut 8 bases from V and 5 bases from J; bases unmatched to any gene: 10. In germline, CDR1 is MNHEY, CDR2 SVGAGI. The CDR3 DNA follows: TGTGCCAGCGGATCCGGGACAGGGTTCCACGAGCAGTACTTC. Its translation is CASGSGTGFHEQYF.

V is TRBV12-3 or TRBV12-4 and J is TRBJ2-1; D is undetermined. Trimming took 10 bases from V and 6 from J, leaving 13 bases between them. The length of the CDR3 is 12 residues. CDR3 sequence: CATSVYPNEQFF. CDR3 DNA: TGTGCCACCTCAGTTTACCCCAATGAGCAGTTCTTC.

The genes are TRBV5-1 and TRBJ1-1, with D uncertain. The V gene lost 1 base and the J gene lost 0 bases, with 10 bases spanning the gap. From germline, CDR1 is SGHRS and CDR2 YFSETQ. The CDR3 has 15 amino acids. In DNA, the CDR3 is TGCGCCAGCAGCTTGCTCCGAGCCATGAACACTGAAGCTTTCTTT. It codes for CASSLLRAMNTEAFF. Using reference TRBV5-1 and TRBJ1-1 for the parts outside the CDR3, the full variable domain is KAGVTQTPRYLIKTRGQQVTLSCSPISGHRSVSWYQQTPGQGLQFLFEYFSETQRNKGNFPGRFSGRQFSNSRSEMNVSTLELGDSALYLCASSLLRAMNTEAFFGQGTRLTVV.

The V and J genes are TRBV19 and TRBJ1-4, with D perhaps matching TRBD1 (5 bases). The CDR3 has 14 residues. V dropped 7 bases and J dropped 7 bases, with 16 bases sitting between them. Looked up from germline, CDR1 is LNHDA and CDR2 is SQIVND (reference sequence). This CDR3 reads CASNPGPRGEKLFF. The CDR3 coding sequence is TGTGCCAGTAATCCGGGACCCCGAGGTGAAAAACTGTTTTTT. Variable domain in full (rest from reference TRBV19 and TRBJ1-4): DGGITQSPKYLFRKEGQNVTLSCEQNLNHDAMYWYRQDPGQGLRLIYYSQIVNDFQKGDIAEGYSVSREKKESFPLTVTSAQKNPTAFYLCASNPGPRGEKLFFGSGTQLSVL.

The chain's CDR3 is CASSRGVGHGYTF. The CDR3 DNA reads TGTGCCAGCAGTCGGGGTGTGGGTCACGGCTACACCTTC. The chain couples TRBV12-3 or TRBV12-4 to TRBJ1-2; no firm D call. There are 13 residues in the CDR3. The V gene lost 5 bases and the J gene lost 8 bases, with 15 bases spanning the gap.

CDR3 residues: CASSQLGWNTEAFF. For the CDR3, the DNA is TGCGCCAGCAGCCAATTAGGATGGAACACTGAAGCTTTCTTT. V is TRBV4-3 and J is TRBJ1-1; D uncertain. With 2 bases removed from V and 1 base from J, the gap between germline ends came to 8 bases. The V gene's germline CDR1 is LGHNA and CDR2 YSLEER. This CDR3 has 14 amino acids.

The V and J genes are TRBV12-3 or TRBV12-4 and TRBJ1-5; D unclear. The CDR3 contains 12 residues. Trimming took off 5 bases at V and 4 bases at J, with 6 bases between the two ends. The CDR3 sequence is CASSLQNQPQHF. The CDR3 DNA follows: TGTGCCAGCAGTCTACAGAATCAGCCCCAGCATTTT.

The chain employs TRBV11-1 and TRBJ1-5; D not resolved. This CDR3 is 13 amino acids long. V dropped 5 bases and J dropped 3 bases, with 8 bases sitting between them. In germline, CDR1 is SGHAT, CDR2 FQDESV (reference sequence). CDR3 sequence (DNA): TGTGCCAGCAGCCGTTCCATCAATCAGCCCCAGCATTTT. This sequence encodes CASSRSINQPQHF.

A single count supports this clone. The chain links TRBV5-1 to TRBJ1-6; D uncertain. The CDR3 runs to 17 residues. The ends were cut back, 2 bases at V and 0 bases at J, with 12 bases in the middle. Germline V gene sequence: CDR1 SGHRS, CDR2 YFSETQ. CDR3 sequence (DNA): TGCGCCAGCAGCTTCGGATTGCCGAGCTCCTATAATTCACCCCTCCACTTT. Its translation: CASSFGLPSSYNSPLHF.

The chain combines TRBV19 with TRBJ1-2; D gene ambiguous. The germline CDR1 and CDR2 sequences are LNHDA and SQIVND (reference sequence). This CDR3 contains 12 residues. V was cut by 5 bases and J by 8 bases, with 12 bases left in between. The CDR3 sequence: CASSVTSGGYTF. The CDR3 DNA follows: TGTGCCAGTAGTGTGACTTCGGGAGGCTACACCTTC.

The chain combines TRBV7-2 with TRBJ2-7; D gene ambiguous. The CDR3 runs to 13 residues. Germline assignment: CDR1 SGHTA and CDR2 FQGNSA. V dropped 5 bases and J dropped 3 bases, with 11 bases sitting between them. The DNA for the CDR3 is TGTGCCAGCAGCCCCTTTAAGGGCTACGAGCAGTACTTC. Translation gives CASSPFKGYEQYF.

V gene TRBV19 combines with J gene TRBJ2-4; the match to TRBD2 covers 14 bases. CDR1 and CDR2 (germline): LNHDA, SQIVND (reference sequence). The CDR3 sequence is 18 residues long. The trim removed 1 base at V and 5 bases at J, leaving 7 bases unmatched. The CDR3, as DNA: TGTGCCAGTAGTATAGTCCACGGACTAGCGGGGGGACAAAACATTCAGTACTTC. Its translation: CASSIVHGLAGGQNIQYF. The complete variable domain, with remaining parts taken from reference TRBV19 and TRBJ2-4, reads DGGITQSPKYLFRKEGQNVTLSCEQNLNHDAMYWYRQDPGQGLRLIYYSQIVNDFQKGDIAEGYSVSREKKESFPLTVTSAQKNPTAFYLCASSIVHGLAGGQNIQYFGAGTRLSVL.

The CDR3 sequence is CASSENGDTQYF. The DNA for the CDR3 is TGCGCCAGCAGTGAGAACGGAGATACGCAGTATTTT. The V and J genes are TRBV10-1 and TRBJ2-3, with no clear D. Trimming shortened V by 2 bases and J by 5 bases, and 5 bases separated the two germline ends. CDR1 WNHNN and CDR2 SYGVQD come from the germline V gene (reference sequence). The length of the CDR3 is 12 residues.

The rearrangement links TRBV6-1 to TRBJ2-3; no clear D gene. Germline loops: CDR1 MNHNS, CDR2 SASEGT. V was trimmed by 2 bases and J by 2 bases, leaving 2 bases between them. The CDR3 is 12 amino acids. The CDR3 sequence: CASSEFTDTQYF. CDR3 DNA: TGTGCCAGCAGTGAATTCACAGATACGCAGTATTTT.

This clone was counted between two and nine times. The chain joins TRBV4-1 to TRBJ1-2; a weak D match, TRBD1 (5 bases). Between the trimmed V and J ends, which lost 3 bases and 2 bases, there was a span of 10 bases. Germline assignment: CDR1 MGHRA and CDR2 YSYEKL. CDR3 length: 14 amino acids. CDR3 amino acids: CASSQHQGNYGYTF. The CDR3, as DNA: TGCGCCAGCAGCCAGCACCAGGGAAACTATGGCTACACCTTC.